What follows is one T cell receptor beta chain and its context. Germline assignment: CDR1 ENHRY and CDR2 SYGVKD. The CDR3 sequence is 13 residues long. V was pared by 10 bases and J by 3 bases, with 15 bases between. The sample is drawn from a study of blood T cell repertoires in COVID-19. Original analysis: Scientists estimated how many nucleated cells there were by amplifying reference gene primers. Sequencing was performed with immunoSEQ multiplex PCR; in TCRdb, only in-frame clones are kept and a portion is missing. V, J and clone size are taken as reported in that table, and D and trimming were inferred from the DNA itself. This sample has tens of thousands of clones, with roughly 89% found just once.

This TCR derives from an elderly woman with acute or convalescent COVID-19. The sample was peripheral blood. This chain joins TRBV10-3 and TRBJ1-2; D remains unclear. The CDR3 spells CATESSRDYGYTF. CDR3 nucleotides: TGTGCCACAGAAAGTAGCCGGGACTATGGCTACACCTTC.